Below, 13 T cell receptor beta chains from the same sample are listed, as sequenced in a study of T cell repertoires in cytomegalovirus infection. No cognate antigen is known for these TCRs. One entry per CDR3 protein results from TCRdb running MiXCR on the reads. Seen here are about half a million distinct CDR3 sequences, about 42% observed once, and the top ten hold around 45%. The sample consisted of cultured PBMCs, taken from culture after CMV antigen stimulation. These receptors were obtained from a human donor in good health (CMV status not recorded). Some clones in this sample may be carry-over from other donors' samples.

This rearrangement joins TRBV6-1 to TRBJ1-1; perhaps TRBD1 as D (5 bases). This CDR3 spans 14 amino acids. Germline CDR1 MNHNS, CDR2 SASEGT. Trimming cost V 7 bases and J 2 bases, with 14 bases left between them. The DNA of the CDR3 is TGTGCCAGCACTCAGGGTTCGGGAAACACTGAAGCTTTCTTT. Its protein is CASTQGSGNTEAFF.

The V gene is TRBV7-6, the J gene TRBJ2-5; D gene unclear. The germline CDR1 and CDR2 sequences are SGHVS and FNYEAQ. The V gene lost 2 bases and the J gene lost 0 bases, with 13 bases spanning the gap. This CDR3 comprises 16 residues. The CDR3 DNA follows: TGTGCCAGCAGCTTATATCCCCCTGGGCACCAAGAGACCCAGTACTTC. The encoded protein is CASSLYPPGHQETQYF. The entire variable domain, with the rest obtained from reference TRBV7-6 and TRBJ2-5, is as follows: GAGVSQSPRYKVTKRGQDVALRCDPISGHVSLYWYRQALGQGPEFLTYFNYEAQQDKSGLPNDRFSAERPEGSISTLTIQRTEQRDSAMYRCASSLYPPGHQETQYFGPGTRLLVL.

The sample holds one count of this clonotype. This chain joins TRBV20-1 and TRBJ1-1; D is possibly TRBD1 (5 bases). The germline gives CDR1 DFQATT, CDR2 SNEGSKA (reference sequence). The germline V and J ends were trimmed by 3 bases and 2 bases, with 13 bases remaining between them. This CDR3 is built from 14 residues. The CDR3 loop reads CSASDRQTNTEAFF. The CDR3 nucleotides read TGCAGTGCTAGTGACCGACAGACCAACACTGAAGCTTTCTTT.

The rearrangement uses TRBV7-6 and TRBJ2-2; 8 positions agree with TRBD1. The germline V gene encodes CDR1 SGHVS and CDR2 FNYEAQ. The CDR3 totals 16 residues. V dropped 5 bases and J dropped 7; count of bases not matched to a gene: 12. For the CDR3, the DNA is TGTGCCAGCAGCCCGAGGGGACAGGAGTCCTTCGGGGAGCTGTTTTTT. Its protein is CASSPRGQESFGELFF.

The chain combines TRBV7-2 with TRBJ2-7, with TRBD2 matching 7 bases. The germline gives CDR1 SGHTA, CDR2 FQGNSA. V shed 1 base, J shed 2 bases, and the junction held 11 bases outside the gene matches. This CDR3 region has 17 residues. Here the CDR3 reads CASSLGYASGPTYEQYF. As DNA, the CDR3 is TGTGCCAGCAGCTTAGGGTATGCTAGCGGCCCCACCTACGAGCAGTACTTC.

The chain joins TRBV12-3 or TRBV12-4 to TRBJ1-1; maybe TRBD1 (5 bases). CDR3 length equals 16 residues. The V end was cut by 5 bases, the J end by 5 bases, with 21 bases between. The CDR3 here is CASSTFLRGRGTEAFF. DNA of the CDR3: TGTGCCAGCAGTACCTTCCTCCGGGGCCGAGGGACTGAAGCTTTCTTT.

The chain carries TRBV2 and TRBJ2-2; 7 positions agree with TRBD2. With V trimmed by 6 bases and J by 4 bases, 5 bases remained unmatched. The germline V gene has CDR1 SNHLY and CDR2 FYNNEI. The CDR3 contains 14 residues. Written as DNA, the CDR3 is TGTGCCAGCAGAGCGGGGCGAGGCACCGGGGAGCTGTTTTTT. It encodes CASRAGRGTGELFF.

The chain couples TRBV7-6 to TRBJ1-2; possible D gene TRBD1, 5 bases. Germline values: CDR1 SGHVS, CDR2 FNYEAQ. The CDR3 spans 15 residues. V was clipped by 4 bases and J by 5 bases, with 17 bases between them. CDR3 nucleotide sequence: TGTGCCAGCAGCTCGTCCTCCGGGACGGGATATGGCTACACCTTC. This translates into CASSSSSGTGYGYTF.

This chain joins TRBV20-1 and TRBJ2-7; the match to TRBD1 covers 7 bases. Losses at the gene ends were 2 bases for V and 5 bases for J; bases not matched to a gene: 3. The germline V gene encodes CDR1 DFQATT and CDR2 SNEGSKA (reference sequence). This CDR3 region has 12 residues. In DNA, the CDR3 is TGCAGTGCTAGACAGGGGGTTAACGAGCAGTACTTC. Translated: CSARQGVNEQYF.

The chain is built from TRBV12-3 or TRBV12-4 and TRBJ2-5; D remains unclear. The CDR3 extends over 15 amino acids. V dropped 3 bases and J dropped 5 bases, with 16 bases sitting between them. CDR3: CASSFVPVPGETQYF. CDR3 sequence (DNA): TGTGCCAGCAGTTTTGTCCCGGTGCCGGGTGAGACCCAGTACTTC.

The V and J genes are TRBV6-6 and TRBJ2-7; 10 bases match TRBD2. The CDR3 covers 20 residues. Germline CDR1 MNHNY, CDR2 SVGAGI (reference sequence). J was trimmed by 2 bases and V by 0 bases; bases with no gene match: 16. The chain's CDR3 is CASSYSSQAVLAGDAYEQYF. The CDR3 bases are TGTGCCAGCAGTTACTCGAGTCAAGCAGTCCTAGCGGGAGATGCCTACGAGCAGTACTTC.

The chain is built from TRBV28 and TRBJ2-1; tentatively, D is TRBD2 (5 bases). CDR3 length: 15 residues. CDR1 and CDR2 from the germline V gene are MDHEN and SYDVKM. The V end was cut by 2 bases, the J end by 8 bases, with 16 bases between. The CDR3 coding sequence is TGTGCCAGCAGTTTAGGGCGGGTCTACCTCCATGAGCAGTTCTTC. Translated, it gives CASSLGRVYLHEQFF.

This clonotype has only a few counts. In DNA form, the CDR3 reads TGTGCCAGCAGCTCTACTAACAGGGGGCGAAAGGGAGCCCAGCATTTT. This translates into CASSSTNRGRKGAQHF. The J gene is TRBJ1-5, the V gene TRBV7-8, with 9 bases fitting TRBD1. This CDR3 is built from 16 residues. Germline lookup yields CDR1 SGHVS and CDR2 FQNEAQ. Trimming at V came to 4 bases and at J to 11 bases, leaving 15 bases not matched to a gene.